This TCR beta chain was sequenced in a study of post-analysis software for immune sequencing data. Overall study: Clinical courses comprised relapsing-remitting, secondary progressive and progressive-relapsing multiple sclerosis. Study results and limitations: Clustering by F measure revealed strong co-clustering among samples prepared together in one batch. Patients showed TRBV5-6, TRBV5-1 and TRBV20-1 among four to six TRBV segments more frequent than in controls.

Presence of unique molecular identifiers characterized the TCR beta cDNA libraries. TCRdb passed the PCR reads through MiXCR, listing each CDR3 protein once. This sample carries a few hundred thousand distinct CDR3 sequences, 40% to 55% of them seen once, and the ten largest clones take roughly 12%. Germline V gives CDR1 SGHRS, CDR2 YFSETQ. The CDR3 extends over 15 amino acids. Of note for this clonotype: The antigen remains undetermined. Its ends do not fully match the called genes, so a read error is possible.

The origin of this receptor is a girl between 5 and 17 years old with multiple sclerosis. The source material was blood. This chain links TRBV5-1 with TRBJ1-2; 8 positions agree with TRBD1. The CDR3 sequence: CASGLSDRAGYGYTF. For the CDR3, the DNA is TGCGCCAGCGGCTTGTCGGACAGGGCCGGCTATGGCTACACCTTC.